These T cell receptor beta chains were read from a single sample in a study of CD8 T cells in Susac syndrome. TCRdb reprocessed the immunoSEQ multiplex PCR reads with MiXCR, giving one entry per CDR3 protein. The sample yields some 240,000 distinct CDR3 sequences, about 96% seen once. The sample was CD4+ T cells from PBMCs. These receptors were taken from a human donor with Susac syndrome. Each CDR3 is given with its conserved first and last residue. The D gene is left open where the match is weak. The size entry is marked missing in some rows and otherwise reads once, few, many or a size class.

>.|TRBV12-3/TRBV12-4|TRBJ2-1|.
CASSLDKSLVNEQFF
TGTGCCAGCAGTTTGGACAAATCCCTTGTCAATGAGCAGTTCTTC
>.|TRBV20-1|TRBJ1-3|.
CSASSGLGNTIYF
TGCAGTGCTAGTTCAGGACTGGGAAACACCATATATTTT
>.|TRBV10-2|TRBJ2-7|.
CASSELHNEQYF
TGCGCCAGCAGTGAGTTACACAACGAGCAGTACTTC
>once|TRBV20-1|TRBJ1-1|.
CSASLGGKAFF
TGCAGTGCTAGCCTTGGTGGGAAGGCTTTCTTT
>.|TRBV20-1|TRBJ2-6|.
CSASGANKAGANVLTF
TGCAGTGCTAGTGGGGCTAATAAGGCTGGGGCCAACGTCCTGACTTTC
>.|TRBV12-3/TRBV12-4|TRBJ2-5|.
CASIPTTGSGTQYF
TGTGCCAGCATTCCGACTACAGGGTCAGGGACCCAGTACTTC
>.|TRBV29-1|TRBJ1-1|.
CSATMNTEAFF
TGCAGCGCCACCATGAACACTGAAGCTTTCTTT
>once|TRBV20-1|TRBJ2-4|TRBD1
CSARQGDPRSIQYF
TGCAGTGCCCGACAGGGCGACCCTCGGAGCATTCAGTACTTC
>.|TRBV20-1|TRBJ2-3|.
CSARDPRASESTDTQYF
TGCAGTGCTAGAGATCCTAGGGCTAGCGAGAGCACAGATACGCAGTATTTT
>once|TRBV6-6|TRBJ1-5|.
CATLAAGREQPQHF
TGTGCCACCTTAGCGGCGGGGCGAGAGCAGCCCCAGCATTTT
>once|TRBV20-1|TRBJ2-1|TRBD2
CSAREGTDYNEQFF
TGCAGTGCCCGGGAGGGGACTGACTACAATGAGCAGTTCTTC
>.|TRBV6-5|TRBJ2-5|.
CASSYRGNAKETQYF
TGTGCCAGCAGTTATCGGGGGAATGCGAAAGAGACCCAGTACTTC
>once|TRBV12-3/TRBV12-4|TRBJ2-1|.
CASSLSGFYNEQFF
TGTGCCAGCAGTTTATCCGGCTTCTACAATGAGCAGTTCTTC
>.|TRBV5-1|TRBJ1-2|.
CASSPDNGYGYTF
TGCGCCAGCAGCCCGGACAATGGCTATGGCTACACCTTC
>.|TRBV30|TRBJ1-1|.
CAWSFQGWAEAFF
TGTGCCTGGAGTTTTCAGGGGTGGGCTGAAGCTTTCTTT
>.|TRBV11-2|TRBJ2-6|.
CASSLVVRGRGANVLTF
TGTGCCAGCAGCTTAGTGGTTCGGGGGCGGGGGGCCAACGTCCTGACTTTC
>.|TRBV30|TRBJ2-7|TRBD2
CAWARREGGEQYF
TGTGCCTGGGCGAGGCGGGAGGGCGGCGAGCAGTACTTC
>.|TRBV2|TRBJ2-5|TRBD1
CASSKGTGATTGQETQYF
TGTGCCAGCAGTAAGGGGACAGGGGCTACAACAGGGCAAGAGACCCAGTACTTC
>.|TRBV14|TRBJ1-2|.
CASSRGRSYGYTF
TGTGCCAGCAGCCGTGGGCGGAGCTATGGCTACACCTTC
>.|TRBV27|TRBJ2-6|.
CASSLRHPPFSGANVLTF
TGTGCCAGCAGTTTAAGACACCCCCCCTTCTCTGGGGCCAACGTCCTGACTTTC
>.|TRBV28|TRBJ2-7|.
CASAGYPPKGQYF
TGTGCCAGCGCGGGTTACCCTCCCAAGGGGCAGTACTTC
>.|TRBV29-1|TRBJ2-7|.
CSVARVSYEQYF
TGCAGCGTGGCACGGGTCAGCTACGAGCAGTACTTC
>.|TRBV20-1|TRBJ1-5|.
CSARDTESNQPQHF
TGCAGTGCTAGAGATACGGAGAGCAATCAGCCCCAGCATTTT
>.|TRBV3-1|TRBJ2-7|TRBD2
CASSPRAAGGSYEQYF
TGTGCCAGCAGCCCCCGTGCAGCGGGAGGGTCCTACGAGCAGTACTTC
>.|TRBV30|TRBJ1-5|.
CAWSSVSGNNQPQHF
TGTGCCTGGAGTTCGGTTTCCGGGAACAATCAGCCCCAGCATTTT
>once|TRBV2|TRBJ1-1|.
CASSLSGPETENTEAFF
TGTGCCAGCAGTCTTTCCGGGCCGGAGACGGAGAACACTGAAGCTTTCTTT
>.|TRBV11-2|TRBJ2-7|.
CASRHWLIQSEQYF
TGTGCCAGCAGACATTGGCTCATTCAGAGCGAGCAGTACTTC
>few|TRBV29-1|TRBJ1-2|TRBD1
CSVEGQGTGYTF
TGCAGCGTTGAGGGACAGGGGACGGGCTACACCTTC
>few|TRBV27|TRBJ2-7|TRBD2
CASSSGLAGEQYF
TGTGCCAGCAGTTCTGGACTAGCGGGAGAGCAGTACTTC
>.|TRBV3-1|TRBJ1-2|.
CASSQGRVAHGYTF
TGTGCCAGCAGCCAAGGCAGGGTGGCTCATGGCTACACCTTC
>.|TRBV11-1|TRBJ2-4|.
CASSPSPGTAGTKNIQYF
TGTGCCAGCAGCCCATCCCCGGGCACAGCCGGTACCAAAAACATTCAGTACTTC
>.|TRBV4-1|TRBJ1-2|.
CATYTPGTAESYGYTF
TGCGCCACCTATACGCCGGGTACTGCAGAAAGCTATGGCTACACCTTC
>.|TRBV7-2|TRBJ1-2|.
CASSLKGSGPADGYTF
TGTGCCAGCAGCTTAAAGGGTTCGGGGCCCGCGGACGGCTACACCTTC
>once|TRBV20-1|TRBJ2-1|TRBD1
CSAPGQGAFEQFF
TGCAGTGCCCCGGGACAGGGGGCATTTGAGCAGTTCTTC
>.|TRBV5-1|TRBJ1-1|.
CASSLGHTNTEAFF
TGCGCCAGCAGCTTGGGGCACACGAACACTGAAGCTTTCTTT
>.|TRBV2|TRBJ2-7|TRBD1
CASSLGQGMGEQYF
TGTGCCAGCAGCCTGGGACAGGGGATGGGAGAGCAGTACTTC
>.|TRBV7-3|TRBJ2-1|.
CASSLTGGGRADNEQFF
TGTGCCAGCAGCTTAACAGGGGGTGGGAGGGCCGACAATGAGCAGTTCTTC
>few|TRBV28|TRBJ1-1|.
CASSFQNTEAFF
TGTGCCAGCAGTTTTCAGAACACTGAAGCTTTCTTT
>once|TRBV19|TRBJ2-1|TRBD2
CASARTEGLAGGSYNEQFF
TGTGCCAGTGCCCGAACGGAGGGACTAGCGGGGGGATCCTACAATGAGCAGTTCTTC
>.|TRBV4-2|TRBJ1-3|TRBD1
CASSHPGTADSGNTIYF
TGTGCCAGCAGCCACCCAGGGACAGCCGACTCTGGAAACACCATATATTTT
>once|TRBV20-1|TRBJ2-1|.
CSATGETNEQFF
TGCAGTGCCACGGGCGAGACCAATGAGCAGTTCTTC
>.|TRBV13|TRBJ1-1|.
CASRPPGGEFTEAFF
TGTGCCAGCAGGCCACCGGGGGGCGAATTCACTGAAGCTTTCTTT
>.|TRBV9|TRBJ2-2|.
CASSVAGRGGELFF
TGTGCCAGCAGCGTAGCTGGCAGGGGCGGGGAGCTGTTTTTT
>.|TRBV18|TRBJ1-5|TRBD1
CASSPRGQEHQPQHF
TGTGCCAGCTCACCAAGGGGACAGGAACATCAGCCCCAGCATTTT
>.|TRBV30|TRBJ1-3|.
CAWSVLGGLSSGNTIYF
TGTGCCTGGAGTGTGTTAGGGGGTTTGAGCTCTGGAAACACCATATATTTT
>once|TRBV19|TRBJ1-2|TRBD1
CASSRMDRTANYGYTF
TGTGCCAGTAGCCGAATGGACAGGACAGCTAACTATGGCTACACCTTC
>.|TRBV9|TRBJ1-2|TRBD1
CASSTRTGTNYGYTF
TGTGCCAGCAGCACAAGGACAGGAACGAACTATGGCTACACCTTC
>.|TRBV28|TRBJ1-5|.
CASSFLARHQPQHF
TGTGCCAGCAGTTTTTTGGCCCGCCATCAGCCCCAGCATTTT
>.|TRBV11-2|TRBJ1-2|.
CASSSRLEGPGYTF
TGTGCCAGCAGCTCCCGTCTCGAGGGCCCAGGCTACACCTTC
>.|TRBV20-1|TRBJ1-5|.
CSAGGKGGQPQHF
TGCAGTGCCGGGGGAAAGGGTGGACAGCCCCAGCATTTT
>.|TRBV12-3/TRBV12-4|TRBJ1-1|.
CASRLMVTEAFF
TGTGCCAGCAGATTGATGGTCACTGAAGCTTTCTTT
>.|TRBV20-1|TRBJ2-5|.
CSAPGEIETQYF
TGCAGTGCTCCCGGGGAGATAGAGACCCAGTACTTC